Listed here is a single TCR beta chain. This entry comes from a study of blood T cell repertoires in COVID-19. At the level of the study: Sites across the United States, Italy and Spain contributed samples from acute and convalescent COVID-19. PBMCs, B-cell-depleted T cells, or T cells provided the cDNA or gDNA that made up the material.

V lost 4 bases and J lost 5; bases outside the gene matches: 4. Per germline, CDR1 SGHNT and CDR2 YENEEA. CDR3 length: 14 amino acids. Original handling: From reference gene primer amplification, estimates of nucleated cell counts were derived. The method was immunoSEQ multiplex PCR; TCRdb's version includes in-frame clones alone and lacks a portion of them. V, J and clone size derive from that table, while D and trimming were established from the DNA sequence. The repertoire includes roughly 320,000 clones, 89% of them detected once, and less than 2% sits in the top ten. The gene calls are TRBV11-3 and TRBJ2-1, with 8 bases that match TRBD1. Source material: peripheral blood. The sequence derives from a woman aged 25 to 45 with COVID-19, enrolled during active disease. This chain's CDR3 is CASSSGTGDNEQFF. CDR3 in DNA: TGTGCCAGCAGCTCCGGGACAGGAGACAATGAGCAGTTCTTC.